This entry concerns a single TCR beta chain. The target of this receptor is not known. No base quality values were provided; no much bigger clone lies one nucleotide off. The data derive from a study of regulatory T cells in long-lasting Graves disease listed by TCRdb under 2021. In terms of the full investigation: Persistent Graves' disease was defined as antithyroid drug treatment for over 5 years with persistently positive TSH receptor autoantibodies. This study used TCR sequencing and RNA sequencing of peripheral blood to compare persistent Graves' disease patients against newly diagnosed Graves' disease patients. The study took place in China and was registered as a clinical trial. A total of 35 or so samples were covered by TCR sequencing, comprising around 13 persistent and around 20 newly diagnosed Graves' disease patients. Persistent Graves' disease patients in the clinical cohort had taken antithyroid drugs for roughly ten years on average. Here is what the overall study found, with its caveats: Sequencing and analysis were limited to the TCR beta chain. Persistent disease showed preferential use of TRBV28, TRBJ1-2 and TRBJ2-5, whereas newly diagnosed disease favored TRBV20-1 and TRBJ2-1. Peripheral blood alone was examined, since thyroid tissue, which constituted the primary lesion, could not be accessed. Persistent patients shared more public clonotypes among themselves (roughly 2,700) than newly diagnosed patients did (more than 950). Lower TCR Shannon entropy and fewer highly expanded clones were observed in persistent Graves' disease patients than in newly diagnosed patients, which suggested clonal expansion. The authors acknowledged the small sample size as a limitation that may reduce accuracy.

The time point tag for this specimen amounts to: persistent/refractory GD, antithyroid drugs over 5 years with positive TRAb. For both TCR sequencing and RNA sequencing, RNA was extracted from PBMCs in TRIzol. The diagnosis of Graves' disease followed American Thyroid Association guidelines. Patients for the study were recruited at an endocrinology department in Xi'an, China. Each patient gave 7 to 9.5 milliliters of peripheral blood, collected in an EDTA anticoagulant tube. PBMCs were isolated by Ficoll Paque Plus density gradient separation without further T cell sorting. An Agilent 2100 Bioanalyzer and agarose gel were used to check RNA quality, while a NanoDrop 2000 measured RNA concentration. There are 14 amino acids in the CDR3, from cysteine to phenylalanine inclusive. The DNA shown is the 42-base CDR3, in frame from base 1. The germline V gene supplies CDR1 SGDLS and CDR2 YYNGEE. V is cut back by 4 bases and J by 7 bases, with 7 bases in the junction unmatched.

The library was built by means of multiplex PCR. Data came from an Illumina HiSeq 4000. TCR beta libraries were built with iRepertoire HTBI primers and Arm-PCR amplification of CDR3 regions. Before sequencing, the PCR products underwent gel purification. The paper's processing steps were these. Across samples, 55 to 80 TRBV and 13 to 15 TRBJ segments were identified and used for gene usage analysis of CDR3 amino acid clonotypes. Filtered high-quality paired reads were merged into contigs using COPE and FqMerger. BLAST was used to align contigs to IMGT TRBV, TRBD and TRBJ reference genes, and CDR3 was defined according to IMGT. Highly expanded clones were defined as clonotypes with a frequency above 0.1%. Shannon entropy served as the measure of repertoire diversity, while the Gini coefficient captured V-J evenness. A clonotype found in more than one individual was treated as public. Through fastp at Q25 and MiXCR, TCRdb rebuilt clones from the public reads, retaining in-frame beta chains. Entries are consolidated by CDR3 protein sequence, retaining the most common genes and DNA. TCRdb, not the original authors, processed these V and J calls. In all, the sample holds under 500,000 distinct CDR3 sequences, and 20% of those were seen once. The ten biggest clones cover under 9% of the sample.

This material consisted of peripheral blood mononuclear cells (PBMCs), taken when the disease was refractory, from a patient treated with antithyroid drugs. The V and J genes are TRBV9 and TRBJ2-7; the junction holds 11 bases that match TRBD2. The sequence derives from a female donor with Graves disease. Here is the DNA: TGTGCCAGCAGCCAGACTAGCGGGATAGGAGAGCAGTACTTC. This sequence encodes CASSQTSGIGEQYF.